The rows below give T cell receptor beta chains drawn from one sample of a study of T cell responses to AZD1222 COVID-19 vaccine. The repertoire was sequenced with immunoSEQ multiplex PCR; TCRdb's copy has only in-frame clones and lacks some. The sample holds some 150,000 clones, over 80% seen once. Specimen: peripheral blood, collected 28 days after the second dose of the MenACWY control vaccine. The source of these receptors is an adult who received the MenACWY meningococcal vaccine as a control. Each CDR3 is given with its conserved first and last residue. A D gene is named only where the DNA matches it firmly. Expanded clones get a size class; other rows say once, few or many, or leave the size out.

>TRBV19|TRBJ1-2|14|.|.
TGTGCCAGTAATTCGTGGGTTCGGAACTATGGCTACACCTTC
CASNSWVRNYGYTF
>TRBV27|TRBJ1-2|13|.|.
TGTGCCAGCAGTTTATGGGGGGACTATGGCTACACCTTC
CASSLWGDYGYTF
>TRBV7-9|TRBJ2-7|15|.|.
TGTGCCAGCAGCCCTCGGGGTCGGGAGCTTTACGAGCAGTACTTC
CASSPRGRELYEQYF
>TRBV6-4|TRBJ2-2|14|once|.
TGTGCCAGCGGTCTTAGCTCCGACACCGGGGAGCTGTTTTTT
CASGLSSDTGELFF
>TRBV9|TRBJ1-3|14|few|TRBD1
TGTGCCAGCAGCCCCTGGGACAGGGGAAACACCATATATTTT
CASSPWDRGNTIYF
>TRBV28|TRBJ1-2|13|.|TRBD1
TGTGCCAGCAGTTCCGGACAGGGTTATGGCTACACCTTC
CASSSGQGYGYTF
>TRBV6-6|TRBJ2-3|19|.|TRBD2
TGTGCCAGCAGCTACTCGGGCGGTACCTTCGGGGGGGTCACAGATACGCAGTATTTT
CASSYSGGTFGGVTDTQYF
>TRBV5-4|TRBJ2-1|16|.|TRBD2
TGTGCCAGCAGCTTAGGGAGGGGCGCCTCCTACAATGAGCAGTTCTTC
CASSLGRGASYNEQFF
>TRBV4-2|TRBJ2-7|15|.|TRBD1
TGTGCCAGCAGCCCACCCGGACAGGTACGCTACGAGCAGTACTTC
CASSPPGQVRYEQYF
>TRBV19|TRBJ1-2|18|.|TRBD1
TGTGCCACCTCGCCCGGGACAGGGAAGGCCCCAGGCAACTATGGCTACACCTTC
CATSPGTGKAPGNYGYTF
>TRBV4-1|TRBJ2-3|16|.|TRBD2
TGCGCCAGCAGCCACACGAATAGCGGGAGAGGAGATACGCAGTATTTT
CASSHTNSGRGDTQYF
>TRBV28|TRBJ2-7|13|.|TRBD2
TGTGCCAGCAGTTTAGTTGCGGGAGCCGAGCAGTACTTC
CASSLVAGAEQYF
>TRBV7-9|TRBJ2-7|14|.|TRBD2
TGTGCCAGCAGCTTACAAGCGGGAGCCTACGAGCAGTACTTC
CASSLQAGAYEQYF
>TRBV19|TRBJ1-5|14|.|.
TGTGCCAGTAGTATAGGGCAGGTAGGCCAGCCCCAGCATTTT
CASSIGQVGQPQHF
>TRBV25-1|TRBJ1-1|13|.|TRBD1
TGTGCCAGCAGTGAGCGGACAGGGTCAAAAGCTTTCTTT
CASSERTGSKAFF
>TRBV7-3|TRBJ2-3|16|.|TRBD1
TGTGCCAGCAGCGTCCCCGGGACAGGGGGCACAGATACGCAGTATTTT
CASSVPGTGGTDTQYF
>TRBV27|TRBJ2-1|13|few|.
TGTGCCAGCACCCCAGGTTGGGGGTATGAGCAGTTCTTC
CASTPGWGYEQFF
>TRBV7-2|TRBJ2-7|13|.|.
TGTGCCAGCAGCTTAGCCAGAAACTACGAGCAGTACTTC
CASSLARNYEQYF
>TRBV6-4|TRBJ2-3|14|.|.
TGTGCCAGCAGTGACTCTGCCGGATTGGATACGCAGTATTTT
CASSDSAGLDTQYF
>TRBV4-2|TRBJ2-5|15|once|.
TGTGCCAGCAGCCAAGAATTCCACCGGGCAGAGACCCAGTACTTC
CASSQEFHRAETQYF
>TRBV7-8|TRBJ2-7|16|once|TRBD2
TGTGCCAGCAGCTTCCTCGCTAGCGGGAGAGGCGACGAGCAGTACTTC
CASSFLASGRGDEQYF
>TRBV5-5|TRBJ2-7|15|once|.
TGTGCCAGCAGCTTGAATCCAGGGGACTCCTACGAGCAGTACTTC
CASSLNPGDSYEQYF
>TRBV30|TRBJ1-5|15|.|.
TGTGCCTGGAGCGACTCAGGGGCCCCCTACCAGCCCCAGCATTTT
CAWSDSGAPYQPQHF
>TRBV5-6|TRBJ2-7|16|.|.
TGTGCCAGCAGCTTGGCGCAGACGGGGGTTTCCTACGAGCAGTACTTC
CASSLAQTGVSYEQYF